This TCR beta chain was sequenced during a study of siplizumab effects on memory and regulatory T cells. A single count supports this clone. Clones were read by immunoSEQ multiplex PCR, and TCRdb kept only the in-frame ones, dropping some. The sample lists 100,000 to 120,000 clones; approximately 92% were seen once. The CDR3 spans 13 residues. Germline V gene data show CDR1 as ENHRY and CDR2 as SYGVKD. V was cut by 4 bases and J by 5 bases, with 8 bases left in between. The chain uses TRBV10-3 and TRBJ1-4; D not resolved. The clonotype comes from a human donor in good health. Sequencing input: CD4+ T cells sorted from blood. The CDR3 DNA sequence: TGTGCCATCAGTGTAATAGGGAATGAAAAACTGTTTTTT. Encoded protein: CAISVIGNEKLFF.